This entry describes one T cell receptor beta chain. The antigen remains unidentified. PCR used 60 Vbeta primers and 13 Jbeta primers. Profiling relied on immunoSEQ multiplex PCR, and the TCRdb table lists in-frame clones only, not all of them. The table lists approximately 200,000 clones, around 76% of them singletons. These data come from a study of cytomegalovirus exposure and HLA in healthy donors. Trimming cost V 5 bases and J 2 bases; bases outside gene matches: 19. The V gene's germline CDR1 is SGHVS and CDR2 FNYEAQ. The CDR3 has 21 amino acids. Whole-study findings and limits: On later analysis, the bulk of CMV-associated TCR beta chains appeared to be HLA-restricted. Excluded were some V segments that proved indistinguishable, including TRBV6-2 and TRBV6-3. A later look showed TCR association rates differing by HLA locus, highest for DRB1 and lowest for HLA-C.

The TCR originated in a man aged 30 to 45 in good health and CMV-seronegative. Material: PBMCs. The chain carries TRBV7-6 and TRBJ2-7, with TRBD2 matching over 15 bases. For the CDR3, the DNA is TGTGCCAGCAGCCCAAGATCCGCCGGGACTAGCGGGAGGCCTGGCCCCTACGAGCAGTACTTC. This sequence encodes CASSPRSAGTSGRPGPYEQYF.